The 8 T cell receptor beta chains listed next were all sequenced from one sample in a study of early T cells in non-severe SARS-CoV-2 infection. TCRdb used MiXCR to reprocess the 5' RACE reads, holding one entry per CDR3 protein. The repertoire holds about 33,000 distinct CDR3 sequences, with approximately 4.1% as singletons. Sequenced material: whole blood. The receptors originated from an adult who was a healthcare worker with PCR-confirmed SARS-CoV-2 infection or an uninfected control (not recorded which).

This clonotype was recorded at least ten times. V usage is TRBV13 and J usage is TRBJ2-7, with D uncertain. Per germline, CDR1 PRHDT and CDR2 FYEKMQ (reference sequence). V was cut by 2 bases and J by 3 bases, with 8 bases left in between. This CDR3 contains 13 residues. The DNA for the CDR3 is TGTGCCAGCAGCTTAAAAGGGAACTACGAGCAGTACGTC. Translated: CASSLKGNYEQYV.

The rearrangement links TRBV2 to TRBJ2-7, with D unresolved. Germline CDR1 SNHLY, CDR2 FYNNEI. The CDR3 loop spans 12 amino acids. V gave up 8 bases and J gave up 1 base, with 9 bases separating them. CDR3 DNA sequence: TGTGCCAGCTCCCTGATATCCTACGAGCAGTACGTC. Amino acids: CASSLISYEQYV.

This clonotype was counted many times. Here the CDR3 DNA reads TGTGCCAGCTCACCACCGGGACTAGCGTGGTACGAGCAGTACTTC. This translates into CASSPPGLAWYEQYF. This chain joins TRBV18 and TRBJ2-7, with TRBD2 matching over 10 bases. Trimming took 0 bases from V and 4 from J; bases not matched to a gene: 3. This CDR3 contains 15 residues. Germline CDR1 and CDR2: KGHSH and LQKENI.

This clonotype was seen at least ten times. DNA for the CDR3: TGTGCCAGCAAGGGTAGAAGCTCTGGAAACACCATATATTTT. This encodes CASKGRSSGNTIYF. This chain connects TRBV28 to TRBJ1-3; no definite D call. Trimming left V 7 bases short and J 0 bases short, with 10 bases between. This CDR3 spans 14 amino acids. CDR1 MDHEN and CDR2 SYDVKM come from the germline V gene.

There are a few counts of this clonotype. The chain links TRBV12-5 to TRBJ2-7, with unresolved D. Germline V gene data show CDR1 as LGHNT and CDR2 as FRNRAP. The CDR3 has 11 amino acids. V was pared by 4 bases and J by 3 bases, with 4 bases between. CDR3 sequence (DNA): TGTGCTAGTGGTTCCCACTACGAGCAGTACGTC. This gives the protein CASGSHYEQYV.

This chain joins TRBV5-6 and TRBJ2-7; D possibly corresponds to TRBD2 (5 bases). CDR1 and CDR2 (germline): SGHDT, YYEEEE. CDR3 length: 14 amino acids. Trimming cost V 4 bases and J 3 bases, with 14 bases left between them. The CDR3 DNA reads as TGTGCCAGCAGCCCCGGGAAGTTTTTCTACGAGCAGTACTTC. It is translated as CASSPGKFFYEQYF.

The sample holds many counts of this clonotype. This rearrangement joins TRBV4-1 to TRBJ2-4, with TRBD1 matching over 9 bases. The germline V gene encodes CDR1 MGHRA and CDR2 YSYEKL. V shed 4 bases and J 1 base; nucleotides not matched to a gene: 2. The CDR3 runs 15 residues. For the CDR3, the DNA is TGCGCCAGCAGCCGAGGACAGGGGGCCAAAAACATTCAGTACTTC. It yields the protein CASSRGQGAKNIQYF.

At least ten counts were recorded for this clonotype. J is TRBJ2-1 and V is TRBV6-1; 9 bases are shared with TRBD2. This CDR3 is built from 17 residues. Germline-derived CDR1 and CDR2 are MNHNS and SASEGT. The trim removed 1 base at V and 8 bases at J, leaving 12 bases unmatched. CDR3 region: CASSEGWLAGLEDEQFF. The CDR3 DNA reads TGTGCCAGCAGTGAAGGGTGGCTAGCGGGATTAGAAGATGAGCAGTTCTTC.